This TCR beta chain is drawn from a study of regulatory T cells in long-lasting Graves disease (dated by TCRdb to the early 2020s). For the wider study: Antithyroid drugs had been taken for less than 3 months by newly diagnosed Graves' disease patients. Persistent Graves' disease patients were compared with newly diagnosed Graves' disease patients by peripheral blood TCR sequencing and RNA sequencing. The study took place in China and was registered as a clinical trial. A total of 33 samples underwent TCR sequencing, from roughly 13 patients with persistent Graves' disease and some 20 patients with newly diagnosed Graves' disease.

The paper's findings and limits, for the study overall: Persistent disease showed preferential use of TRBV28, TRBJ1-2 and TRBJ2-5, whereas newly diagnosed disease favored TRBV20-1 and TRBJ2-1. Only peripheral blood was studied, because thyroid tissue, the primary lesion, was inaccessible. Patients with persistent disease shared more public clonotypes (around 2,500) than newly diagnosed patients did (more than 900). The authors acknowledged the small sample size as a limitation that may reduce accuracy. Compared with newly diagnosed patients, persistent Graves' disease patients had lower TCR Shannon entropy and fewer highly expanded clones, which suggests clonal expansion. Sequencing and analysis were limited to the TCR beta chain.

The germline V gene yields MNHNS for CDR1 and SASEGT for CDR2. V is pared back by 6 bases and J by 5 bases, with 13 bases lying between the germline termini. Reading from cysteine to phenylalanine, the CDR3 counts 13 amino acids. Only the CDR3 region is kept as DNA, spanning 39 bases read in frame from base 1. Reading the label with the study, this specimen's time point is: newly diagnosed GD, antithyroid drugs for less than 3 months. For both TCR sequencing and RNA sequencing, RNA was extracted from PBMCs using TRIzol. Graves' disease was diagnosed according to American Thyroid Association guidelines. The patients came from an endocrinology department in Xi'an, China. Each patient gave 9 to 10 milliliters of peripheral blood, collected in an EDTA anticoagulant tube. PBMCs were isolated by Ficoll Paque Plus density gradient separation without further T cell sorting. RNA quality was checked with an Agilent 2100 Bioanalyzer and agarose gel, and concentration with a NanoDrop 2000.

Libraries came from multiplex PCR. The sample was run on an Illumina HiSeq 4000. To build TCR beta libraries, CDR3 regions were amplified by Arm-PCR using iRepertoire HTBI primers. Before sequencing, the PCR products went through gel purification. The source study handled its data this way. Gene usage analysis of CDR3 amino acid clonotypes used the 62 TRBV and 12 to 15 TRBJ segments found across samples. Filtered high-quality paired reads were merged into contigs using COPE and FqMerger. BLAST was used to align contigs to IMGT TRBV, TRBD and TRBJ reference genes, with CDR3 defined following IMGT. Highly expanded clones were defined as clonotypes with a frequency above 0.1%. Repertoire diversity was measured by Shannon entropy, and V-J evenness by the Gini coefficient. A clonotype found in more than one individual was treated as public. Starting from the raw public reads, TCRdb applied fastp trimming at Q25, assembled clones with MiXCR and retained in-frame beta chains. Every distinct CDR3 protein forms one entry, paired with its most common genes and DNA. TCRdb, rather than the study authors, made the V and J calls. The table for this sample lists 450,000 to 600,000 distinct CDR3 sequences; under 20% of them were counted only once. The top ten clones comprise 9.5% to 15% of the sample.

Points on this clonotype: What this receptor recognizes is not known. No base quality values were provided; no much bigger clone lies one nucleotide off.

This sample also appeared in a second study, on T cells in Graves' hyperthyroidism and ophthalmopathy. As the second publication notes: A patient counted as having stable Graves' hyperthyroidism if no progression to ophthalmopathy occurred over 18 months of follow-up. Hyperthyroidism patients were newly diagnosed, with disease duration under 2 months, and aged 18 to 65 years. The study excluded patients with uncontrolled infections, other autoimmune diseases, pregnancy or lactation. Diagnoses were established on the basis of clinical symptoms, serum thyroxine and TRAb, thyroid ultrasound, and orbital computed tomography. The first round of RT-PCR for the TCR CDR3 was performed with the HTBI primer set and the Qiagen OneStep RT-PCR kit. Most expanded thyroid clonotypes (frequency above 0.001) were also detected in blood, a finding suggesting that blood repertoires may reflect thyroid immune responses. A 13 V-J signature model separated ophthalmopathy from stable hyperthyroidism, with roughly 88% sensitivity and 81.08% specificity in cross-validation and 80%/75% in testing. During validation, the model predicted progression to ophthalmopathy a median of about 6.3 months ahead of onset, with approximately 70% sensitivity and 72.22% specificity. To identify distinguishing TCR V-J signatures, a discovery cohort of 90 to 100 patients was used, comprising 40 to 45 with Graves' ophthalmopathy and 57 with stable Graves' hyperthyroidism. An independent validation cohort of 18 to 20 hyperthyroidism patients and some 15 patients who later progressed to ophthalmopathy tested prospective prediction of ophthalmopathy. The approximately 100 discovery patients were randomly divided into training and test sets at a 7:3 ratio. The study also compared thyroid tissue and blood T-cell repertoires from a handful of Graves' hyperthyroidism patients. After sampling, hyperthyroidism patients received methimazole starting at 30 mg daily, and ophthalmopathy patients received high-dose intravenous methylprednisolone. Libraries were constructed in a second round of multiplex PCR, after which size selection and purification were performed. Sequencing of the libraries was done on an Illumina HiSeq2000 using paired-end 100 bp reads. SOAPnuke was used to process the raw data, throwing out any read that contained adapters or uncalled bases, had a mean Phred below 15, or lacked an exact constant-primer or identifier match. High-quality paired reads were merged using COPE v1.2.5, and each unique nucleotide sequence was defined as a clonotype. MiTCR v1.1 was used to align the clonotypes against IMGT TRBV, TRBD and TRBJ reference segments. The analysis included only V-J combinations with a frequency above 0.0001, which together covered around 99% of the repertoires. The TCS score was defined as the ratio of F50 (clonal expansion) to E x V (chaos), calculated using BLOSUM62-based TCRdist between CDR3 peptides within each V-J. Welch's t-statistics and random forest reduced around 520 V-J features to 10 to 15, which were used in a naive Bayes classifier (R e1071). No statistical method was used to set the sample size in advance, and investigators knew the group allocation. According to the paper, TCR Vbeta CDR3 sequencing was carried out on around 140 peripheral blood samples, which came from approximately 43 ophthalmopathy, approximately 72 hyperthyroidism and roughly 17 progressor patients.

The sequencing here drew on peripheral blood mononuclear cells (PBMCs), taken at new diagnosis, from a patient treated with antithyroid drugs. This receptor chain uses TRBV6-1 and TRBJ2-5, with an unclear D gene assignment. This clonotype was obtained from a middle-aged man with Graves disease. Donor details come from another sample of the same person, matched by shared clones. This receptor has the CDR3 CASREPGRETQYF. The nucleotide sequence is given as TGTGCCAGCAGAGAACCGGGTCGGGAGACCCAGTACTTC.